Listed below are T cell receptor beta chains from one sample, sequenced in a study of Graves' ophthalmopathy and Graves' hyperthyroidism. TCRdb processed the multiplex PCR reads anew with MiXCR; each CDR3 protein has one entry. Seen here are 650,000 to 800,000 distinct CDR3 sequences, over 40% observed once, and the top ten hold around 3%. The sequenced sample was peripheral blood. The origin of the receptors is an adult man with Graves' ophthalmopathy. Each CDR3 is given with its conserved first and last residue. The D gene is left open where the match is weak. Size is omitted from some rows. Given values are once, few, many or a class for expanded clones.

CDR3: CASSLEVEGWDGYTF
DNA: TGTGCCAGCAGCTTAGAGGTGGAGGGATGGGATGGCTACACCTTC
V: TRBV11-2
J: TRBJ1-2
D: -
size: many
length: 15

CDR3: CSARSLGRGPYEQYF
DNA: TGCAGTGCTCGTTCCTTGGGTCGCGGACCCTACGAGCAGTACTTC
V: TRBV20-1
J: TRBJ2-7
D: -
size: many
length: 15

CDR3: CATSSARDSRHGYTF
DNA: TGTGCCACCAGCAGCGCCCGGGACAGCCGGCATGGCTACACCTTC
V: TRBV15
J: TRBJ1-2
D: TRBD1
size: -
length: 15

CDR3: CASSLGTVQKTQYF
DNA: TGCGCCAGCAGCCTTGGGACAGTACAAAAGACCCAGTACTTC
V: TRBV5-1
J: TRBJ2-5
D: TRBD1
size: -
length: 14

CDR3: CSVERREADTQYF
DNA: TGCAGCGTTGAACGGCGGGAGGCAGATACGCAGTATTTT
V: TRBV29-1
J: TRBJ2-3
D: TRBD2
size: many
length: 13

CDR3: CASRGQGIYGYTF
DNA: TGTGCCAGCAGGGGACAGGGTATCTATGGCTACACCTTC
V: TRBV2
J: TRBJ1-2
D: TRBD1
size: many
length: 13

CDR3: CASSRPLGPQHF
DNA: TGTGCCAGCAGCCGCCCGCTGGGGCCCCAGCATTTT
V: TRBV6-6
J: TRBJ1-5
D: -
size: -
length: 12

CDR3: CASSPLPRGPATGELFF
DNA: TGTGCCAGCAGTCCACTGCCCCGAGGACCGGCGACCGGGGAGCTGTTTTTT
V: TRBV7-2
J: TRBJ2-2
D: -
size: few
length: 17

CDR3: CASGFTVEDSYTF
DNA: TGTGCTAGTGGTTTCACTGTTGAGGACAGCTACACCTTC
V: TRBV12-5
J: TRBJ1-2
D: -
size: few
length: 13

CDR3: CASKAGRGLATNEKLFF
DNA: TGTGCCAGTAAAGCGGGACGGGGACTTGCAACTAATGAAAAACTGTTTTTT
V: TRBV6-1
J: TRBJ1-4
D: -
size: -
length: 17

CDR3: CSARDNGRDEKLFF
DNA: TGCAGTGCTAGAGATAACGGTAGGGATGAAAAACTGTTTTTT
V: TRBV20-1
J: TRBJ1-4
D: -
size: once
length: 14

CDR3: CASNNGGASFSGANVLTF
DNA: TGTGCCAGCAACAACGGAGGGGCTAGCTTCTCTGGGGCCAACGTCCTGACTTTC
V: TRBV2
J: TRBJ2-6
D: -
size: many
length: 18

CDR3: CASSPDGVGSYEQYF
DNA: TGTGCCAGCAGCCCAGACGGGGTGGGGTCCTACGAGCAGTACTTC
V: TRBV7-2
J: TRBJ2-7
D: -
size: -
length: 15

CDR3: CASKYLDPEGKQYF
DNA: TGTGCCAGTAAATATCTGGACCCGGAGGGCAAGCAGTACTTC
V: TRBV19
J: TRBJ2-7
D: -
size: -
length: 14

CDR3: CAISRTGTDQPQHF
DNA: TGTGCCATCAGCAGGACGGGTACGGACCAGCCCCAGCATTTT
V: TRBV10-3
J: TRBJ1-5
D: -
size: many
length: 14

CDR3: CASGPGLVGSDEQYF
DNA: TGTGCTAGTGGACCCGGACTAGTGGGAAGTGACGAGCAGTACTTC
V: TRBV12-5
J: TRBJ2-7
D: TRBD2
size: -
length: 15

CDR3: CASSGPGLALAGELFF
DNA: TGCGCCAGCAGCGGACCGGGACTAGCGCTAGCCGGGGAGCTGTTTTTT
V: TRBV25-1
J: TRBJ2-2
D: TRBD2
size: -
length: 16

CDR3: CASSTLTSGVREQYF
DNA: TGCGCCAGCAGCACTCTGACTAGCGGGGTCAGGGAGCAGTACTTC
V: TRBV5-1
J: TRBJ2-7
D: TRBD2
size: many
length: 15

CDR3: CASSEAGGRAEAFF
DNA: TGTGCCAGCAGTGAAGCGGGGGGCAGGGCTGAAGCTTTCTTT
V: TRBV2
J: TRBJ1-1
D: -
size: -
length: 14

CDR3: CASGLVLGTGGLTNTEAFF
DNA: TGTGCTAGTGGTTTGGTACTCGGGACAGGGGGCCTAACGAACACTGAAGCTTTCTTT
V: TRBV12-5
J: TRBJ1-1
D: TRBD1
size: -
length: 19

CDR3: CASSQEGGLGAAGELFF
DNA: TGCGCCAGCAGCCAAGAGGGGGGGCTAGGGGCGGCCGGGGAGCTGTTTTTT
V: TRBV4-1
J: TRBJ2-2
D: -
size: -
length: 17

CDR3: CAVGTFTEAFF
DNA: TGTGCCGTAGGGACGTTCACTGAAGCTTTCTTT
V: TRBV25-1
J: TRBJ1-1
D: -
size: -
length: 11

CDR3: CSVGDLSGYTF
DNA: TGCAGCGTTGGGGATCTCAGTGGCTACACCTTC
V: TRBV29-1
J: TRBJ1-2
D: -
size: -
length: 11

CDR3: CASSLSPSGNTIYF
DNA: TGTGCCAGCAGCTTAAGCCCCTCTGGAAACACCATATATTTT
V: TRBV11-2
J: TRBJ1-3
D: -
size: -
length: 14

CDR3: CASSETVPSTGELFF
DNA: TGTGCCAGCAGTGAGACAGTTCCGAGCACCGGGGAGCTGTTTTTT
V: TRBV2
J: TRBJ2-2
D: -
size: many
length: 15

CDR3: CASSLDRNLPQHF
DNA: TGTGCCAGCAGTCTGGACAGGAACTTGCCCCAGCATTTT
V: TRBV2
J: TRBJ1-5
D: TRBD1
size: few
length: 13

CDR3: CASSDSGVYQPQYF
DNA: TGCGCCAGCAGCGATTCAGGGGTATATCAGCCCCAGTACTTC
V: TRBV10-2
J: TRBJ2-5
D: -
size: -
length: 14

CDR3: CASSLRNPTSGVTDTQYF
DNA: TGTGCCAGCAGCTTAAGGAACCCGACTAGCGGGGTCACAGATACGCAGTATTTT
V: TRBV7-8
J: TRBJ2-3
D: TRBD2
size: -
length: 18

CDR3: CASSREEAGSYEQYF
DNA: TGTGCCAGCAGTCGGGAGGAAGCGGGTTCCTACGAGCAGTACTTC
V: TRBV13
J: TRBJ2-7
D: TRBD2
size: -
length: 15

CDR3: CASSSQGGDGAFF
DNA: TGTGCCAGCAGTTCACAGGGGGGGGACGGAGCTTTCTTT
V: TRBV2
J: TRBJ1-1
D: TRBD1
size: many
length: 13

CDR3: CASTKDNQYF
DNA: TGTGCCAGCACCAAGGACAACCAGTACTTC
V: TRBV2
J: TRBJ2-5
D: -
size: -
length: 10

CDR3: CASSFRDSPGNYGYTF
DNA: TGTGCCAGCAGTTTCCGAGATTCCCCGGGGAACTATGGCTACACCTTC
V: TRBV12-3/TRBV12-4
J: TRBJ1-2
D: -
size: few
length: 16

CDR3: CASSRLGEQYF
DNA: TGTGCCAGCAGCCGACTAGGCGAGCAGTACTTC
V: TRBV6-5
J: TRBJ2-7
D: -
size: many
length: 11

CDR3: CASSQGAQGMSNQPQHF
DNA: TGTGCCAGCAGCCAAGGGGCCCAGGGTATGAGCAATCAGCCCCAGCATTTT
V: TRBV4-2
J: TRBJ1-5
D: -
size: few
length: 17

CDR3: CASSLNVGSGANVLTF
DNA: TGTGCCAGCAGCTTAAATGTAGGGTCCGGGGCCAACGTCCTGACTTTC
V: TRBV11-2
J: TRBJ2-6
D: -
size: -
length: 16

CDR3: CSATGTDYEQYF
DNA: TGCAGTGCTACCGGGACAGACTACGAGCAGTACTTC
V: TRBV20-1
J: TRBJ2-7
D: TRBD1
size: many
length: 12